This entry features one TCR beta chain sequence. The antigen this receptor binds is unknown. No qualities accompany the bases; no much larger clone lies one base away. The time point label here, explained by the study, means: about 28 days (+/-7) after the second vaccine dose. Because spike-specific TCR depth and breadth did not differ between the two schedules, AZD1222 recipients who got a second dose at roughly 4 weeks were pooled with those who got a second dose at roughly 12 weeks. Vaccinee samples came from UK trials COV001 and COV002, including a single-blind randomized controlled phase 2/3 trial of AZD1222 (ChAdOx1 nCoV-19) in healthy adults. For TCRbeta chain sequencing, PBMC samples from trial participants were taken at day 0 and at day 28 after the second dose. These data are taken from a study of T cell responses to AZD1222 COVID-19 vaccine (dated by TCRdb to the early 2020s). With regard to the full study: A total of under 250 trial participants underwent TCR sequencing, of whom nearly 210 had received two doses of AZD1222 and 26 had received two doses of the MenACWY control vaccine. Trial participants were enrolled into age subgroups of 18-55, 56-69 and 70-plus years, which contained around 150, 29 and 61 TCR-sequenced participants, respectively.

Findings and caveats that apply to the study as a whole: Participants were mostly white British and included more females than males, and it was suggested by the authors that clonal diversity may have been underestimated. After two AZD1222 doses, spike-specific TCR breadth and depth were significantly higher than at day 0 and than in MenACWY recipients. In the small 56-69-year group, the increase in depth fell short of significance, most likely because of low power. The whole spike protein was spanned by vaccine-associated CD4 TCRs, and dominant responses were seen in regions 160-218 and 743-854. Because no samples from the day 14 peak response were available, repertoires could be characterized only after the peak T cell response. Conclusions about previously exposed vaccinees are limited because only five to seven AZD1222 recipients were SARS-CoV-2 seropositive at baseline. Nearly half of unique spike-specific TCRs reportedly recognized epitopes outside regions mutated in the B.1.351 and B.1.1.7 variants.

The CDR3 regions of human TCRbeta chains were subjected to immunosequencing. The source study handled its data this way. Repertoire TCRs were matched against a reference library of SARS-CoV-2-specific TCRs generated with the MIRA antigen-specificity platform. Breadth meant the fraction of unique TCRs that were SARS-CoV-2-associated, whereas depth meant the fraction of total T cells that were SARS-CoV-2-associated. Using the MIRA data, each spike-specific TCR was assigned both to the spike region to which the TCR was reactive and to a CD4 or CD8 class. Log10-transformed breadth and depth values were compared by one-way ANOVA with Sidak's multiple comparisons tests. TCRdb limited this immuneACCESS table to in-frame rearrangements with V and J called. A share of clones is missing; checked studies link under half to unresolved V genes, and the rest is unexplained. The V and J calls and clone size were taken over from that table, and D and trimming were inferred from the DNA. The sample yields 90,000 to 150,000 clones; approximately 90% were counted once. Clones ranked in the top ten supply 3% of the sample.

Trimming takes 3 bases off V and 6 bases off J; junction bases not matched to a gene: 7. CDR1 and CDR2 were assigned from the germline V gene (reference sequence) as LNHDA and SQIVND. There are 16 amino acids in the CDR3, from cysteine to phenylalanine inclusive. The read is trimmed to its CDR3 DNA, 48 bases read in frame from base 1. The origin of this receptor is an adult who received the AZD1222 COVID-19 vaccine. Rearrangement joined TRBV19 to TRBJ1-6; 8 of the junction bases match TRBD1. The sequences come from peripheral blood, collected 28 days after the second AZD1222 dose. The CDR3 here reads CASSIRAGGINSPLHF. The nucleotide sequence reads TGTGCCAGTAGTATCCGGGCAGGGGGCATTAATTCACCCCTCCACTTT.